Each of the 2 T cell receptor beta chains below was sequenced from the same sample in a study of identical twins. TCRdb passed the 5' RACE reads through MiXCR, listing each CDR3 protein once. The sample carries 400,000 to 550,000 distinct CDR3 sequences, about 20% recorded once. These same records also appear under a second study, on T cells expressing NK-cell markers.

Sequencing was carried out using CD4+ T cells sorted from blood. Source of these receptors: a woman under 30 in good health.

This clonotype has just a few counts. The rearrangement uses TRBV5-1 and TRBJ2-2, with 11 bases matching TRBD2. The length of the CDR3 is 16 residues. Germline V lookup: CDR1 SGHRS, CDR2 YFSETQ. Losses at the gene ends were 0 bases for V and 6 bases for J; bases not matched to a gene: 4. The CDR3 loop is CASSLEPSGRSGELFF. DNA of the CDR3: TGCGCCAGCAGCTTGGAGCCTAGCGGGAGGTCCGGGGAGCTGTTTTTT.

J is TRBJ1-1 and V is TRBV5-1; 9 nucleotides match TRBD1. The germline V gene has CDR1 SGHRS and CDR2 YFSETQ. The CDR3 length is 14 residues. Trimming cost V 5 bases and J 0 bases; bases outside gene matches: 2. CDR3 in amino acids: CASSGTGMNTEAFF. CDR3 sequence (DNA): TGCGCCAGCAGTGGGACAGGGATGAACACTGAAGCTTTCTTT.